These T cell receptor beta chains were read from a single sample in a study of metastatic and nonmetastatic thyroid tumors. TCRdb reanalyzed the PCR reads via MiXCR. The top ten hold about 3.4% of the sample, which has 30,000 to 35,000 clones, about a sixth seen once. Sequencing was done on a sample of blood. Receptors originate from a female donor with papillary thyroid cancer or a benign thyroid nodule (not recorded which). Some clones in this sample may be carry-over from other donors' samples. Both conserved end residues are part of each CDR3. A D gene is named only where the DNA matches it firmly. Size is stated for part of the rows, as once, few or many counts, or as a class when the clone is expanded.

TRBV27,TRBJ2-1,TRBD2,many,CASSDSSGRNNEQFF,TGTGCCAGCAGCGACTCTAGCGGGAGGAACAATGAGCAGTTCTTC
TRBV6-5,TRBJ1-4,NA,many,CASSYLGKSEKLFF,TGTGCCAGCAGTTACCTCGGCAAGAGTGAAAAACTGTTTTTT
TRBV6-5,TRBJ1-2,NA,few,CASSYNRGAGYGYTF,TGTGCCAGCAGTTATAATCGGGGAGCGGGCTATGGCTACACCTTC
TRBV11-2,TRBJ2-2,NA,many,CASSGTSDLYTGELFF,TGTGCCAGCAGCGGGACCTCAGATCTTTACACCGGGGAGCTGTTTTTT
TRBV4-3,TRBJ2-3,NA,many,CASSQELSASGATDTQYF,TGCGCCAGCAGCCAAGAGTTATCGGCCAGCGGAGCCACAGATACGCAGTATTTT
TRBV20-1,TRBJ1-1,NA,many,CSATGTLNTEAFF,TGCAGTGCCACCGGGACACTGAACACTGAAGCTTTCTTT
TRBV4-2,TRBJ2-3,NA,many,CASSQGGGWDTADTQYF,TGTGCCAGCAGCCAAGGGGGTGGTTGGGATACTGCAGATACGCAGTATTTT
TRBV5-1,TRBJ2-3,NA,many,CASSLNTDTQYF,TGCGCCAGCAGCTTGAACACAGATACGCAGTATTTT
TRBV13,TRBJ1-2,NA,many,CASSLVGAYGYTF,TGTGCCAGCAGCTTAGTAGGGGCTTATGGCTACACCTTC
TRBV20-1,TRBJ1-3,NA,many,CSARGTISNGNTIYF,TGCAGTGCTAGAGGGACTATCTCGAATGGAAACACCATATATTTT
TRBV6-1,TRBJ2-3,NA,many,CASSPSLANTDTQYF,TGTGCCAGCAGCCCTTCGCTAGCTAACACAGATACGCAGTATTTT
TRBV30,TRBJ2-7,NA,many,CAWSVQGTGSYEQYF,TGTGCCTGGAGTGTACAGGGAACAGGGTCTTACGAGCAGTACTTC
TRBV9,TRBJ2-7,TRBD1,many,CASSVGPTGGTYEQYF,TGTGCCAGCAGCGTAGGCCCGACAGGGGGGACCTACGAGCAGTACTTC
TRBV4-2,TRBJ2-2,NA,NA,CVSSQRYGGRSGELFF,TGTGTCAGCAGCCAACGGTATGGAGGAAGGTCCGGGGAGCTGTTTTTT
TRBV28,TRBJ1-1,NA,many,CASSSGPGGTEAFF,TGTGCCAGCAGTTCGGGACCCGGCGGAACTGAAGCTTTCTTT
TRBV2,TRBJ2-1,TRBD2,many,CASSLLSGRDNEQFF,TGTGCCAGCAGCCTTCTTAGCGGGCGGGACAATGAGCAGTTCTTC
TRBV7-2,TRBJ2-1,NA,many,CASSSPDRSSYNEQFF,TGTGCCAGCAGCTCCCCGGACAGAAGCTCCTACAATGAGCAGTTCTTC
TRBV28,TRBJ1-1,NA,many,CASKRGTEAFF,TGTGCCAGCAAAAGGGGCACTGAAGCTTTCTTT
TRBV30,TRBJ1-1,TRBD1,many,CAWSVGDRGEAFF,TGTGCCTGGAGTGTAGGGGACAGGGGGGAAGCTTTCTTT
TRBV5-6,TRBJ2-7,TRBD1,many,CASSSGQGIHEQYF,TGTGCCAGCAGCTCGGGACAGGGGATCCACGAGCAGTACTTC
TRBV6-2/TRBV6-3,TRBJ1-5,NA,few,CASRAGTPSNQNQHF,TGTGCCAGCAGGGCCGGGACCCCGTCTAATCAGAACCAGCATTTT
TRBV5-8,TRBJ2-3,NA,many,CASSLQHTDTQYF,TGTGCCAGCAGCTTACAACACACAGATACGCAGTATTTT
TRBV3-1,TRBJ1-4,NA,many,CASSLGTSQHHLGKLFF,TGTGCCAGCAGCCTAGGGACAAGTCAACATCACCTAGGAAAACTGTTTTTT
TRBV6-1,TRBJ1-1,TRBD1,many,CASRPDRGSTEAFF,TGTGCCAGCAGGCCGGACAGGGGGAGCACTGAAGCTTTCTTT
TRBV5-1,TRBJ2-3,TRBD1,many,CASSWGDRATSTDTQYF,TGCGCCAGCAGCTGGGGTGACAGGGCCACTAGCACAGATACGCAGTATTTT
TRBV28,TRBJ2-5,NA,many,CASNPGGPRETQYF,TGTGCCAGCAACCCCGGGGGTCCACGAGAGACCCAGTACTTC
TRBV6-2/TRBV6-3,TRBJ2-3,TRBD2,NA,CASSYSTGTGGTKCTDTQYF,TGTGCCAGCAGTTACTCCACGGGAACGGGAGGGACGAAGTGCACAGATACGCAGTATTTT
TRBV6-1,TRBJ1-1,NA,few,CASRSPQDRLTEAFF,TGTGCCAGCAGATCCCCCCAGGACAGACTCACTGAAGCTTTCTTT
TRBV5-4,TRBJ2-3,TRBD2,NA,CASSLGGRGNTQYF,TGTGCCAGCAGCTTGGGCGGGAGGGGGAATACGCAGTATTTT
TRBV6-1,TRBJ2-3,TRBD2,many,CASSDRAGGPEIDTQYF,TGTGCCAGCAGTGATCGGGCGGGAGGGCCGGAGATTGATACGCAGTATTTT
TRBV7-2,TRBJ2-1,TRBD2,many,CASSSLAGEGPGSSYNEQFF,TGTGCCAGCAGCTCGCTAGCGGGAGAGGGGCCAGGGAGCTCCTACAATGAGCAGTTCTTC
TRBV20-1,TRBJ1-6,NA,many,CSAAYGSYNSPLHF,TGCAGTGCCGCATACGGCTCCTATAATTCACCCCTCCACTTT
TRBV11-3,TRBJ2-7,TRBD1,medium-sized,CASSLGPGGAGRSYEQYF,TGTGCCAGCAGCTTAGGCCCAGGGGGCGCAGGGCGCTCCTACGAGCAGTACTTC
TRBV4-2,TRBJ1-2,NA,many,CASSQGWGYTF,TGTGCCAGCAGCCAAGGATGGGGCTACACCTTC
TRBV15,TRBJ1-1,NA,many,CATSRTDKSEAFF,TGTGCCACCAGTCGAACAGACAAATCTGAAGCTTTCTTT
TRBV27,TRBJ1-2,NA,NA,CASSSLVADNYGYTF,TGTGCCAGCAGTTCCCTCGTTGCGGATAACTATGGCTACACCTTC
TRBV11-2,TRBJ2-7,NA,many,CASSFVGGYEQYF,TGTGCCAGCAGCTTTGTTGGGGGCTACGAGCAGTACTTC
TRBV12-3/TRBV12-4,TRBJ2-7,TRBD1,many,CASSDRVLDNEQYF,TGTGCCAGCAGTGACAGGGTTTTAGACAACGAGCAGTACTTC
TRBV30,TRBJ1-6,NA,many,CAWRNGGGVVSPLHF,TGTGCCTGGAGGAATGGTGGAGGGGTAGTTTCACCCCTCCACTTT
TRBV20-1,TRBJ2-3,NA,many,CSARARQSVGTDTQYF,TGCAGTGCTAGAGCAAGGCAGTCGGTCGGCACAGATACGCAGTATTTT
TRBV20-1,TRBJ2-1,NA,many,CSAPHRAYNEQFF,TGCAGTGCGCCGCACCGGGCCTACAATGAGCAGTTCTTC
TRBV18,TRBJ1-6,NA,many,CASSPNRGMNSPLHF,TGTGCCAGCTCACCAAACCGAGGCATGAATTCACCCCTCCACTTT
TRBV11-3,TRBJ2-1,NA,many,CASSLLGGSNEQFF,TGTGCCAGCAGCTTACTAGGGGGGAGCAATGAGCAGTTCTTC
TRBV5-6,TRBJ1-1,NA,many,CASSTGQNTEAFF,TGTGCCAGCAGCACGGGACAGAACACTGAAGCTTTCTTT
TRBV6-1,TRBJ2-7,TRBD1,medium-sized,CASSLDREPYEQYF,TGTGCCAGCAGTTTAGACAGGGAACCATACGAGCAGTACTTC
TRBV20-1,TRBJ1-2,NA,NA,CSAQDPNYGYTF,TGCAGTGCCCAAGACCCTAACTATGGCTACACCTTC
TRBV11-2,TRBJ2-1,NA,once,CASGLGRDTVVDEQFF,TGTGCCAGCGGCTTAGGCCGGGACACGGTTGTTGATGAGCAGTTCTTC
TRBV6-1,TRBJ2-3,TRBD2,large,CASSGGLAGGPTDTQYF,TGTGCCAGCAGTGGAGGATTAGCGGGAGGGCCTACAGATACGCAGTATTTT
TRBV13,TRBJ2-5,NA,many,CASSWPGQETQYF,TGTGCCAGCAGCTGGCCGGGCCAAGAGACCCAGTACTTC
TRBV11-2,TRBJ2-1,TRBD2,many,CASSLIAGGGDEQFF,TGTGCCAGCAGCTTAATAGCGGGAGGGGGCGATGAGCAGTTCTTC
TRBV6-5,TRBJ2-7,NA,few,CASSYQGDGDEHYF,TGTGCCAGCAGTTACCAGGGAGATGGTGACGAGCATTACTTC
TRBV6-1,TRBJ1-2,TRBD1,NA,CASRIDRGVYGYTF,TGTGCCAGCAGGATCGACAGGGGCGTCTATGGCTACACCTTC
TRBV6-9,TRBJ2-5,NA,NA,CASSYYRSGDIQYF,TGTGCCAGCAGTTACTACCGGTCGGGGGATATCCAGTACTTC
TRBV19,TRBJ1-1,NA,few,CASSIKGTTEAFF,TGTGCCAGTAGTATAAAGGGGACCACTGAAGCTTTCTTT
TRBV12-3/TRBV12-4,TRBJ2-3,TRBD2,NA,CASSLRRTSWSGDTQYF,TGTGCCAGCAGTTTGCGCAGGACTAGCTGGAGCGGAGATACGCAGTATTTT
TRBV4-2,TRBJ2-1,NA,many,CASSQEVGTSYNEQFF,TGTGCCAGCAGCCAAGAGGTCGGGACCTCCTACAATGAGCAGTTCTTC
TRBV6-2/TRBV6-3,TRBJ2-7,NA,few,CASSYSSYYQYF,TGTGCCAGCAGTTACAGCTCCTACTATCAGTACTTC
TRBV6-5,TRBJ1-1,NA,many,CASSYDSGTEAFF,TGTGCCAGCAGTTACGACAGTGGCACTGAAGCTTTCTTT
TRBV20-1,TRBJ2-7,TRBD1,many,CSSRTGGTEQYF,TGCAGTAGCCGGACAGGGGGCACCGAGCAGTACTTC